This entry lists 13 T cell receptor beta chains sequenced from one sample in a study of control samples from healthy donors and cancer patients. Using immunoSEQ multiplex PCR, the repertoire was profiled, and TCRdb retains in-frame clones only, with some absent. Altogether over 150,000 clones are present, approximately 94% being singletons, with the ten largest covering 12% to 15%. The material sequenced was PBMCs. These receptors came from a man aged 60-69 years with colorectal cancer.

This rearrangement joins TRBV7-2 to TRBJ2-5; TRBD2 agrees at 12 bases. The CDR3 runs 17 residues. The V segment lost 2 bases and the J segment 5 bases; nucleotides outside the gene matches: 9. CDR1 and CDR2 from the germline V gene are SGHTA and FQGNSA. CDR3 region: CASSLFSTSGGLETQYF. In DNA form, the CDR3 reads TGTGCCAGCAGCTTATTTTCCACTAGCGGGGGGTTGGAGACCCAGTACTTC.

The gene calls are TRBV9 and TRBJ1-4; TRBD1 aligns across 7 bases. The CDR3 covers 16 residues. The V and J ends lost 3 bases and 5 bases, in that order; junction bases with no gene match: 10. Germline V gene lookup returns CDR1 SGDLS and CDR2 YYNGEE. CDR3 sequence (DNA): TGTGCCAGCAGCGATCAAACAGGGGCAGGGAATGAAAAACTGTTTTTT. Translating it yields CASSDQTGAGNEKLFF.

This clone was recorded only once. The genes are TRBV5-1 and TRBJ1-1; 7 nucleotides agree with TRBD1. V shed 4 bases and J 1 base; nucleotides not matched to a gene: 4. Germline V gene sequence: CDR1 SGHRS, CDR2 YFSETQ. This CDR3 comprises 14 residues. DNA for the CDR3: TGCGCCAGCAGCCACAGGGGTGGGAACACTGAAGCTTTCTTT. Translation: CASSHRGGNTEAFF.

V usage is TRBV4-1 and J usage is TRBJ2-3; D is uncertain. With 0 bases removed from V and 6 bases from J, the gap between germline ends came to 10 bases. The length of the CDR3 is 14 residues. Per germline, CDR1 MGHRA and CDR2 YSYEKL. In DNA form, the CDR3 reads TGCGCCAGCAGCCAAGATAGTGGTGGGGATACGCAGTATTTT. Its translation: CASSQDSGGDTQYF.

A note on this clone: Other DNA sequences of this sample code for an identical CDR3. The chain combines TRBV19 with TRBJ1-1, with D possibly matching TRBD1 (5 bases). Per germline, CDR1 LNHDA and CDR2 SQIVND (reference sequence). This CDR3 is built from 13 residues. The ends were cut back, 0 bases at V and 5 bases at J, with 7 bases in the middle. The DNA for the CDR3 is TGTGCCAGTAGTATAGACAGGGATACTGAAGCTTTCTTT. Its translation is CASSIDRDTEAFF.

This clone is a singleton in its sample. The rearrangement joins TRBV6-2 or TRBV6-3 to TRBJ1-2; the match to TRBD1 covers 9 bases. The CDR3 is 16 amino acids. V gave up 2 bases and J gave up 5 bases; unmatched junction bases: 9. The germline V gene encodes CDR1 MNHEY and CDR2 SVGEGT. CDR3 nucleotide sequence: TGTGCCAGCAGTTACCTCGTCACAGGGGGCGAGTATGGCTACACCTTC. Amino acid sequence: CASSYLVTGGEYGYTF.

The V call is TRBV15, the J call TRBJ1-2; no reliable D call. This CDR3 has 15 residues. CDR1 and CDR2 from the germline V gene are LNHNV and YYDKDF (reference sequence). V lost 0 bases, J lost 6 bases, and 14 bases lay in between. The CDR3 protein is CATSRDIGTPDGYTF. CDR3 in DNA: TGTGCCACCAGCAGAGATATAGGCACCCCAGATGGCTACACCTTC.

The chain uses TRBV19 and TRBJ1-1, with TRBD1 matching 11 bases. CDR3 length equals 14 residues. Trimming at V came to 9 bases and at J to 5 bases, leaving 8 bases not matched to a gene. Germline lookup yields CDR1 LNHDA and CDR2 SQIVND (reference sequence). CDR3 sequence reads: CASKGQGARTEAFF. In nucleotides, the CDR3 is TGTGCCAGCAAAGGACAGGGGGCGAGAACTGAAGCTTTCTTT.

The chain carries TRBV5-8 and TRBJ2-4, with D perhaps TRBD1 (6 bases). Trimming pared 3 bases from V and 0 bases from J, leaving 13 bases between. Germline lookup yields CDR1 SGHTS and CDR2 YDEGEE. The CDR3 has 16 residues. Here the CDR3 DNA reads TGTGCCAGCAGCTCTGACAGGCGTATAGCCAAAAACATTCAGTACTTC. Translated, it gives CASSSDRRIAKNIQYF.

The V and J genes are TRBV7-2 and TRBJ2-3; 8 nucleotides line up with TRBD2. V was pared by 1 base and J by 6 bases, with 6 bases of the junction left unmatched. This CDR3 region has 15 residues. The V gene's germline CDR1 is SGHTA and CDR2 FQGNSA. CDR3 coding DNA: TGTGCCAGCAGCTTAGGACTAGCGAGTTGGGATACGCAGTATTTT. Translating gives CASSLGLASWDTQYF. The whole variable domain, remainder taken from reference TRBV7-2 and TRBJ2-3, is GAGVSQSPSNKVTEKGKDVELRCDPISGHTALYWYRQSLGQGLEFLIYFQGNSAPDKSGLPSDRFSAERTGGSVSTLTIQRTQQEDSAVYLCASSLGLASWDTQYFGPGTRLTVL.

Note on this clone: This sample includes further DNA sequences coding for the same CDR3. V usage is TRBV19 and J usage is TRBJ1-2; TRBD1 might be the D (6 bases). The CDR3 has 11 amino acids. Germline CDR1 is LNHDA and CDR2 is SQIVND (reference sequence). V was clipped by 6 bases and J by 6 bases, with 8 bases between them. The CDR3 sequence: CASSHRDGYTF. CDR3 sequence (DNA): TGTGCCAGTAGCCACAGGGATGGCTACACCTTC.

The chain couples TRBV6-1 to TRBJ1-5; perhaps TRBD1 as D (5 bases). The germline V gene has CDR1 MNHNS and CDR2 SASEGT. V lost 1 base and J 0 bases, leaving 10 bases between the germline ends. The CDR3 sequence is 16 residues long. In DNA, the CDR3 is TGTGCCAGCAGTGAAGGGGCAGGGTATAGCAATCAGCCCCAGCATTTT. The encoded protein is CASSEGAGYSNQPQHF.

V and J are TRBV27 and TRBJ1-6, with 8 positions matching TRBD1. This CDR3 is 16 amino acids long. The V gene's germline CDR1 is MNHEY and CDR2 SMNVEV (reference sequence). V shed 2 bases, J shed 10 bases, and the junction held 10 bases outside the gene matches. The CDR3 reads CASSLLQGAEGSPLHF. CDR3 coding DNA: TGTGCCAGCAGTTTACTTCAGGGGGCGGAAGGATCACCCCTCCACTTT.